A single sample gave rise to the 20 T cell receptor beta chains below, sequenced in a study of blood T cell repertoires in COVID-19. TCRdb's copy holds only in-frame clones and misses some; the assay was immunoSEQ multiplex PCR. Altogether fewer than 65,000 clones are present, about 90% being singletons, with the ten largest covering roughly 7%. The sequenced sample was peripheral blood. The receptors stem from an older woman with active or convalescent COVID-19.

The V and J genes are TRBV3-1 (or the pseudogene TRBV3-2) and TRBJ1-2, with D hard to call. The V end was cut by 2 bases, the J end by 5 bases, with 6 bases between. Germline V gene sequence: CDR1 LGHDT, CDR2 YNNKEL (reference sequence). The CDR3 contains 12 residues. The CDR3 protein is CASSQKLYGYTF. The CDR3 DNA follows: TGTGCCAGCAGCCAAAAGCTATATGGCTACACCTTC.

This chain's CDR3 is CASSYRAPIPSYEQYF. The DNA for the CDR3 is TGTGCCAGCAGTTACCGAGCCCCGATTCCATCCTACGAGCAGTACTTC. The J gene is TRBJ2-7, the V gene TRBV6-5; unclear D gene. Trimming shortened V by 2 bases and J by 1 base, and 15 bases separated the two germline ends. The CDR3 runs to 16 residues. The germline CDR1 and CDR2 sequences are MNHEY and SVGAGI.

This chain links TRBV30 with TRBJ1-3; D is undetermined. This CDR3 is built from 15 residues. Per the germline V gene, CDR1 is GTSNPN and CDR2 is SVGIG (reference sequence). V was shortened by 3 bases and J by 4 bases, with 16 bases between the two germline ends. CDR3 nucleotide sequence: TGTGCCTGGAGGGGCGCTGGCGCAGCCGGAAACACCATATATTTT. Translation: CAWRGAGAAGNTIYF.

The chain uses TRBV9 and TRBJ2-1, with 9 bases lining up with TRBD2. The CDR3 consists of 15 residues. V lost 4 bases, J lost 3 bases, and 5 bases stayed unmatched. Germline V gene lookup returns CDR1 SGDLS and CDR2 YYNGEE. The CDR3 bases are TGTGCCAGCAGCTACGGACTAGCGATCTACAATGAGCAGTTCTTC. Its translation: CASSYGLAIYNEQFF.

J is TRBJ2-2 and V is TRBV28, with a tentative D call TRBD1 (6 bases). CDR1 and CDR2 (germline): MDHEN, SYDVKM. This CDR3 is 14 amino acids long. V was clipped by 3 bases and J by 5 bases, with 10 bases between them. CDR3 nucleotide sequence: TGTGCCAGCAGTTTTGGTAGGGGGACCGGGGAGCTGTTTTTT. This translates into CASSFGRGTGELFF.

V usage is TRBV7-2 and J usage is TRBJ1-5; TRBD1 aligns across 7 bases. Trimming removed 8 bases from V and 4 bases from J; junction bases left unmatched: 2. Germline CDR1 reads SGHTA; CDR2 reads FQGNSA. This CDR3 spans 12 amino acids. CDR3 protein: CASGTVNQPQHF. Written as DNA, the CDR3 is TGTGCCAGCGGGACAGTGAATCAGCCCCAGCATTTT.

The chain is built from TRBV6-5 and TRBJ1-2; TRBD1 agrees at 9 bases. The ends lost 5 bases at V and 4 bases at J; junction bases unmatched: 8. The CDR3 is 15 amino acids. Per the germline V gene, CDR1 is MNHEY and CDR2 is SVGAGI. CDR3 residues: CASSPGQGEFYGYTF. CDR3 DNA sequence: TGTGCCAGCAGTCCGGGACAGGGCGAATTCTATGGCTACACCTTC.

The chain carries TRBV5-4 and TRBJ1-2, with 8 bases that match TRBD1. The CDR3 length is 12 residues. The V gene's germline CDR1 is SGHNT and CDR2 YYREEE (reference sequence). Unmatched junction bases numbered 3, after V lost 4 bases and J lost 7 bases. The CDR3 is CASSGQGFGYTF. The CDR3 DNA is TGTGCCAGCAGCGGACAGGGTTTTGGCTACACCTTC.

The chain recombines TRBV19 with TRBJ1-5, with 7 nucleotides matching TRBD1. V shed 3 bases and J 0 bases; nucleotides not matched to a gene: 5. The CDR3 is 16 residues long. The germline V gene encodes CDR1 LNHDA and CDR2 SQIVND (reference sequence). In DNA, the CDR3 is TGTGCCAGTAGTATCGGGACAGACCTTAGCAATCAGCCCCAGCATTTT. Its translation is CASSIGTDLSNQPQHF.

V and J are TRBV6-2 or TRBV6-3 and TRBJ1-1, with D perhaps TRBD1 (5 bases). Looked up from germline, CDR1 is MNHEY and CDR2 is SVGEGT. The V end lost 2 bases, the J end lost 4 bases, and 17 bases lay between the germline ends. The CDR3 consists of 16 residues. CDR3 sequence: CASSYRGEGGFTEAFF. CDR3 nucleotide sequence: TGTGCCAGCAGTTACCGAGGGGAGGGAGGGTTCACTGAAGCTTTCTTT.

The J gene is TRBJ1-4, the V gene TRBV19, with 7 bases identical to TRBD1. From germline, CDR1 is LNHDA and CDR2 SQIVND (reference sequence). Trimming removed 7 bases from V and 7 bases from J; junction bases left unmatched: 3. The CDR3 length is 12 residues. The CDR3 DNA reads TGTGCCAGTACCGGGACAGTTGAAAAACTGTTTTTT. Protein: CASTGTVEKLFF.

This clone has only one observation. The chain combines TRBV3-1 (or the pseudogene TRBV3-2) with TRBJ1-3, with D uncertain. V lost 3 bases and J 0 bases, leaving 15 bases between the germline ends. The CDR3 covers 17 residues. Germline CDR1 reads LGHDT; CDR2 reads YNNKEL (reference sequence). The CDR3 reads CASSQRGVSVSGNTIYF. In DNA, the CDR3 is TGTGCCAGCAGCCAGCGAGGAGTGTCAGTCTCTGGAAACACCATATATTTT.

The chain links TRBV21-1 to TRBJ2-7; TRBD1 reflects the table's D call only, with no check against the DNA. TRBV21-1 is classified as a pseudogene. The CDR3 sequence is 15 residues long. The chain's CDR3 is CASSQRTGAFYEQYF. The CDR3 region has the DNA TGTGCCAGCAGCCAGCGGACAGGGGCGTTCTACGAGCAGTACTTC.

The rearrangement uses TRBV7-9 and TRBJ2-7, with 7 bases aligning to TRBD1. J lost 4 bases, V lost 0 bases, and 9 bases had no gene match. Germline V gene data show CDR1 as SEHNR and CDR2 as FQNEAQ (reference sequence). This CDR3 contains 16 residues. The CDR3 region is CASSLAALPGGYEQYF. The CDR3 DNA is TGTGCCAGCAGCTTAGCGGCCCTCCCAGGGGGATACGAGCAGTACTTC.

This clone came up once. V and J are TRBV25-1 and TRBJ1-4; D is unclear. The CDR3 runs to 13 residues. V lost 3 bases and J 5 bases, leaving 7 bases between the germline ends. Per germline, CDR1 MGHDK and CDR2 SYGVNS. The CDR3 spells CASSESRNEKLFF. In nucleotides, the CDR3 is TGTGCCAGCAGTGAGAGTCGCAATGAAAAACTGTTTTTT. Full variable domain (rest looked up from reference TRBV25-1 and TRBJ1-4): EADIYQTPRYLVIGTGKKITLECSQTMGHDKMYWYQQDPGMELHLIHYSYGVNSTEKGDLSSESTVSRIRTEHFPLTLESARPSHTSQYLCASSESRNEKLFFGSGTQLSVL.

V gene TRBV5-4 combines with J gene TRBJ1-6; the match to TRBD1 covers 7 bases. V gave up 2 bases and J gave up 7 bases; unmatched junction bases: 3. The CDR3 is made up of 14 amino acids. The germline V gene encodes CDR1 SGHNT and CDR2 YYREEE (reference sequence). The CDR3 nucleotides are TGTGCCAGCAGCTTACAGGGGAGCAATTCACCCCTCCACTTT. This encodes CASSLQGSNSPLHF.

This clone has a single count. The same CDR3 also results from other DNA sequences found in this sample. V gene TRBV9 combines with J gene TRBJ1-5, with a tentative D call TRBD1 (6 bases). The length of the CDR3 is 14 residues. Germline CDR1 SGDLS, CDR2 YYNGEE. Between the trimmed V and J ends, which lost 0 bases and 4 bases, there was a span of 8 bases. CDR3 residues: CASSVDTGNQPQHF. CDR3 DNA: TGTGCCAGCAGCGTAGATACAGGGAATCAGCCCCAGCATTTT.

This chain connects TRBV27 to TRBJ1-5; perhaps TRBD1 as D (5 bases). There are 14 residues in the CDR3. Germline CDR1 reads MNHEY; CDR2 reads SMNVEV (reference sequence). The ends were cut back, 5 bases at V and 3 bases at J, with 11 bases in the middle. The CDR3 DNA follows: TGTGCCAGCAGTCCGTCAGGGATCAATCAGCCCCAGCATTTT. This codes for CASSPSGINQPQHF.

The V and J genes are TRBV28 and TRBJ1-1; D might be TRBD1 (5 bases). Between the trimmed V and J ends, which lost 4 bases and 6 bases, there was a span of 18 bases. Looked up from germline, CDR1 is MDHEN and CDR2 is SYDVKM. CDR3 size: 15 residues. CDR3 nucleotides: TGTGCCAGCAGTTCCGGGGGAGGGACGGCGGCTGAAGCTTTCTTT. Translated: CASSSGGGTAAEAFF.

This chain's CDR3 is CASSLPAGSENSPLHF. The CDR3 nucleotides read TGTGCCAGCAGCTTACCCGCAGGGTCGGAGAATTCACCCCTCCACTTT. V is TRBV11-2 and J is TRBJ1-6; a weak D match, TRBD1 (5 bases). CDR1 SGHAT and CDR2 FQNNGV come from the germline V gene. With 2 bases removed from V and 7 bases from J, the gap between germline ends came to 15 bases. CDR3 length: 16 amino acids. The full variable domain, rest sourced from reference TRBV11-2 and TRBJ1-6, is EAGVAQSPRYKIIEKRQSVAFWCNPISGHATLYWYQQILGQGPKLLIQFQNNGVVDDSQLPKDRFSAERLKGVDSTLKIQPAKLEDSAVYLCASSLPAGSENSPLHFGNGTRLTVT.